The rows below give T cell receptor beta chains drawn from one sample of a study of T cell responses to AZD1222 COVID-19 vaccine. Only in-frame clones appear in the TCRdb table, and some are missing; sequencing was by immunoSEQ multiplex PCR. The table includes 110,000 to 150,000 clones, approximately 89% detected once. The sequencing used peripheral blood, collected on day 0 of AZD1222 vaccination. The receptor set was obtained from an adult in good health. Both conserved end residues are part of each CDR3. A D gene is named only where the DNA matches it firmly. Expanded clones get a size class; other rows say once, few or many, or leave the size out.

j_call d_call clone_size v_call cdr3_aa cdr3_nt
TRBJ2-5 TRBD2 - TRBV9 CASSDRTSGQETQYF TGTGCCAGCAGCGACCGTACTAGCGGACAAGAGACCCAGTACTTC
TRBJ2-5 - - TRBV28 CASSFIQVQETQYF TGTGCCAGCAGTTTTATACAGGTCCAAGAGACCCAGTACTTC
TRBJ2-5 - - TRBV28 CASSPLLSGVGETQYF TGTGCCAGCAGTCCCTTACTATCGGGGGTGGGGGAGACCCAGTACTTC
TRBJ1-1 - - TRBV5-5 CASSLVPTTEAFF TGTGCCAGCAGCTTGGTTCCAACTACTGAAGCTTTCTTT
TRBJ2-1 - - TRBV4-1 CASSLRSLPGKDEQFF TGCGCCAGCAGTCTTCGGTCCCTACCGGGGAAAGATGAGCAGTTCTTC
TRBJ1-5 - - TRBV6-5 CASTPGGGRPQHF TGTGCCAGCACCCCCGGGGGGGGTCGGCCCCAGCATTTT
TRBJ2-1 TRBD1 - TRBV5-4 CASSSPGTGNNEQFF TGTGCCAGCAGCTCACCCGGGACAGGCAACAATGAGCAGTTCTTC
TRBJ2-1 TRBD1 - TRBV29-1 CSVEGQGAGNEQFF TGCAGCGTCGAAGGACAGGGGGCTGGCAATGAGCAGTTCTTC
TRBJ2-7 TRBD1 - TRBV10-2 CASSGASRDSSKGYEQYF TGCGCCAGCAGTGGCGCCTCCAGGGACAGCTCCAAGGGCTACGAGCAGTACTTC
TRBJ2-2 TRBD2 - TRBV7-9 CASITGGRVDTGELFF TGTGCCAGCATCACCGGGGGGAGGGTCGACACCGGGGAGCTGTTTTTT
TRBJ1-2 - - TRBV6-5 CASGRGANYGYTF TGTGCCAGCGGGCGAGGGGCCAACTATGGCTACACCTTC
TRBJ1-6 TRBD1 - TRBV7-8 CASSLATGYRDSPLHF TGTGCCAGCAGCTTAGCGACAGGGTATAGGGACTCACCCCTCCACTTT
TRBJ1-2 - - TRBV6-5 CASRWEGDYTF TGTGCCAGCAGATGGGAGGGGGACTACACCTTC
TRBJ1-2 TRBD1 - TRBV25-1 CASSARDRDYGYTF TGTGCCAGCAGTGCCCGGGACAGGGACTATGGCTACACCTTC
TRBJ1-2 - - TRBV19 CASTDPGEVGYGYTF TGTGCCAGTACTGATCCCGGGGAGGTCGGCTATGGCTACACCTTC
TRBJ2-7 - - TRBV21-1 CASSKEPYKFEQYF TGTGCCAGCAGCAAAGAGCCCTATAAGTTCGAGCAGTACTTC
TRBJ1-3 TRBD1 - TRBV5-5 CASSHQWPGGGSGNTIYF TGTGCCAGCAGCCATCAGTGGCCAGGGGGAGGCTCTGGAAACACCATATATTTT
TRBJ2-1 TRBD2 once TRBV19 CASSERGLVSSYNEQFF TGTGCCAGTAGTGAGCGGGGGCTCGTTAGCTCCTACAATGAGCAGTTCTTC
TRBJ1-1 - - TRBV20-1 CSASLRAEAFF TGCAGTGCATCCTTACGGGCTGAAGCTTTCTTT
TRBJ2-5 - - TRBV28 CASRRGLPKETQYF TGTGCCAGCAGACGCGGACTACCAAAAGAGACCCAGTACTTC
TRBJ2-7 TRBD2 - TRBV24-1 CATRLGLAGGKGHYEQYF TGTGCCACCAGGCTGGGACTAGCGGGAGGGAAAGGTCATTACGAGCAGTACTTC
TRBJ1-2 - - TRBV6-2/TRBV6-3 CASSKAGVYGYTF TGTGCCAGCAGTAAAGCGGGCGTCTATGGCTACACCTTC
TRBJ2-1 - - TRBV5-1 CASSLAKSEQFF TGCGCCAGCAGCTTGGCCAAATCGGAGCAGTTCTTC
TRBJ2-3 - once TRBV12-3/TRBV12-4 CASLASDTQYF TGTGCCAGCTTAGCGTCAGATACGCAGTATTTT
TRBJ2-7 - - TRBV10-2 CATSDNYEQYF TGCGCCACCTCGGACAACTACGAGCAGTACTTC
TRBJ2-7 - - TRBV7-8 CASSSRVLEQYF TGTGCCAGCAGCTCAAGGGTGCTCGAGCAGTACTTC
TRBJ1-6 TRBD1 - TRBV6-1 CASSGGQGRSSYNSPLHF TGTGCCAGCAGTGGGGGACAGGGCCGCTCCTCCTATAATTCACCCCTCCACTTT
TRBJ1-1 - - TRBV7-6 CASSLSRGMNTEAFF TGTGCCAGCAGCTTATCTAGGGGGATGAACACTGAAGCTTTCTTT
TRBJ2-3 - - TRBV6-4 CASSDGATNTDTQYF TGTGCCAGCAGTGACGGGGCTACCAACACAGATACGCAGTATTTT
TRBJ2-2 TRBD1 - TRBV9 CASSDGTDLIRTSGELFF TGTGCCAGCAGCGACGGGACAGATCTGATTAGAACATCCGGGGAGCTGTTTTTT
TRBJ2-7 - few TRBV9 CASSVLTGGDEQYF TGTGCCAGCAGCGTCCTAACAGGGGGGGACGAGCAGTACTTC
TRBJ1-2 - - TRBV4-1 CASSQASGEGHYGYTF TGCGCCAGCAGCCAAGCCTCCGGGGAAGGACATTATGGCTACACCTTC
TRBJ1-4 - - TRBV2 CASRRVQGTNEKLFF TGTGCCAGCAGGAGAGTCCAGGGCACTAATGAAAAACTGTTTTTT
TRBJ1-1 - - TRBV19 CASSPDMLDSFF TGTGCCAGTTCCCCGGACATGCTTGATTCTTTCTTT
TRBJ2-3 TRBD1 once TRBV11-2 CASSPSPRGTGRGTQYF TGTGCCAGCAGCCCGAGTCCTCGGGGGACAGGGCGGGGTACGCAGTATTTT
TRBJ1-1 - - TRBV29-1 CSVGGDRLNTEAFF TGCAGCGTTGGAGGGGACCGATTGAACACTGAAGCTTTCTTT
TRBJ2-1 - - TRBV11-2 CASSLEYGGEYYNEQFF TGTGCCAGCAGCTTAGAGTATGGTGGGGAGTACTACAATGAGCAGTTCTTC
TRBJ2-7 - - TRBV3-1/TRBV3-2 CASSRGHQGREQYF TGTGCCAGCAGCCGGGGACACCAAGGGCGCGAGCAGTACTTC
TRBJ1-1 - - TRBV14 CASSLPGMNTEAFF TGTGCCAGCAGCCTACCCGGGATGAACACTGAAGCTTTCTTT
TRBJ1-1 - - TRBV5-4 CASSLFRQIQNTEAFF TGTGCCAGCAGCTTGTTCCGACAGATACAGAACACTGAAGCTTTCTTT
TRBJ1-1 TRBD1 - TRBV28 CASSYRGNTEAFF TGTGCCAGCAGTTACAGGGGGAACACTGAAGCTTTCTTT
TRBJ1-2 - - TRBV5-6 CASSLAGVYGYTF TGTGCCAGCAGCTTGGCAGGGGTCTATGGCTACACCTTC
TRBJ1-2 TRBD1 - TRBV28 CASSSPTGLQGYGYTF TGTGCCAGCAGTTCACCGACAGGGTTGCAGGGCTATGGCTACACCTTC
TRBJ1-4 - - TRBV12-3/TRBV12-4 CASRHGFEKLFF TGTGCCAGCAGGCACGGGTTCGAAAAACTGTTTTTT
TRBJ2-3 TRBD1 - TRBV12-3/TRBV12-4 CASRLHSRGLRF TGTGCCAGCAGATTACACTCCAGGGGGTTGCGCTTT
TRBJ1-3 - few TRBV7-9 CASSAIQGPRAGNTIYF TGTGCCAGCAGCGCCATACAGGGACCTAGGGCTGGAAACACCATATATTTT
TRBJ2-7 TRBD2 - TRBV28 CASSGGMSGAYEQYF TGTGCCAGCAGTGGGGGAATGAGCGGGGCTTACGAGCAGTACTTC